There are many counts of the clone carrying this T cell receptor (beta chain). As yet, its antigen is unknown. These data are taken from a study of neurological immune-mediated disorders. Findings and limits, study-wide: The level of TCR clonal expansion was highest in patients with HTLV-1-associated myelopathy and lowest in multiple sclerosis, where it fell below the level seen in healthy controls.

The output of every sequencing run exceeded 170 million TCR-beta sequences, derived from 15-18 subjects. In TCRdb, the 5' RACE reads were re-called with MiXCR into one record per CDR3 protein. The sample includes more than 50,000 distinct CDR3 sequences, under 30% of them seen just once. Described time point: technical triplicate 2. Unsorted libraries were generated from 2 million PBMCs. These cells had been stored in RNAlater at -80 C. The CDR3 has 13 residues. CDR1 is SQVTM, CDR2 ANQGSEA, per germline. Trimming removed 6 bases at V and 7 bases at J, with 19 bases between. The rearrangement uses TRBV29-1 and TRBJ2-7, with a possible D match to TRBD2 (6 bases). The sequence derives from a man aged 55-75 years with HTLV-1-associated myelopathy (HAM/TSP). Material for sequencing was PBMCs. The DNA of the CDR3 is TGCAGCGTCGTTTTAACTTTGGGGGGAGAGCAGTACTTC. Residues: CSVVLTLGGEQYF.